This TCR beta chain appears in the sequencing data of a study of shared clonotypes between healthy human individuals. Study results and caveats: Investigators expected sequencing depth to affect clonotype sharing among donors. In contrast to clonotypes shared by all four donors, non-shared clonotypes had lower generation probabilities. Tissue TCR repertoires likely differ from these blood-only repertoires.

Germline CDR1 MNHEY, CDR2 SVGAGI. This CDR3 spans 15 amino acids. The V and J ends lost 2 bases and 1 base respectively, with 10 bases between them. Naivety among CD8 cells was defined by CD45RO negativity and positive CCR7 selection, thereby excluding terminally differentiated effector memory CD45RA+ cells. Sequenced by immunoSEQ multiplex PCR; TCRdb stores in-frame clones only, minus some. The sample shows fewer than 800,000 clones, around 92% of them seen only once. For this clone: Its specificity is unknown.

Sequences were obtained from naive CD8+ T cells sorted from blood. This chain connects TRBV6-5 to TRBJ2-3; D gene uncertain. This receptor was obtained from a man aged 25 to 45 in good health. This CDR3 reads CASSYGSLGTDTQYF. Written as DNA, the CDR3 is TGTGCCAGCAGTTACGGAAGTCTGGGCACAGATACGCAGTATTTT.